This note documents a single TCR beta chain sequence. Antigen unknown. Unique molecular identifiers were built into the TCR beta cDNA libraries. A population of roughly 0.9 to 11 million T cells gave rise to about half a million cDNA molecules. Each CDR3 protein is one row after TCRdb ran MiXCR on the PCR reads. The repertoire consists of roughly 400,000 distinct CDR3 sequences, with roughly 40% occurring once and the leading ten covering approximately 7.7%. The data derive from a study of post-analysis software for immune sequencing data. Study details: Patients with relapsing-remitting, secondary progressive and progressive-relapsing multiple sclerosis courses were all represented.

Study results and caveats: A significant reduction in normalized Chao1 diversity was observed in multiple sclerosis patients versus controls.

The specimen was blood. The sequence came from a girl aged 2 to 10 with multiple sclerosis.

The CDR3 DNA sequence: TGTGCCAGCAGCTCCGGGGGGGACAGAGTTCACAATGAGCAGTTCTTC. Its protein product is CASSSGGDRVHNEQFF. The rearrangement links TRBV5-5 to TRBJ2-1, with a weak D call TRBD2 (8 bases). This CDR3 spans 16 amino acids. From germline, CDR1 is SGHKS and CDR2 YYEKEE (reference sequence). Trimming left V 3 bases short and J 5 bases short, with 18 bases between.